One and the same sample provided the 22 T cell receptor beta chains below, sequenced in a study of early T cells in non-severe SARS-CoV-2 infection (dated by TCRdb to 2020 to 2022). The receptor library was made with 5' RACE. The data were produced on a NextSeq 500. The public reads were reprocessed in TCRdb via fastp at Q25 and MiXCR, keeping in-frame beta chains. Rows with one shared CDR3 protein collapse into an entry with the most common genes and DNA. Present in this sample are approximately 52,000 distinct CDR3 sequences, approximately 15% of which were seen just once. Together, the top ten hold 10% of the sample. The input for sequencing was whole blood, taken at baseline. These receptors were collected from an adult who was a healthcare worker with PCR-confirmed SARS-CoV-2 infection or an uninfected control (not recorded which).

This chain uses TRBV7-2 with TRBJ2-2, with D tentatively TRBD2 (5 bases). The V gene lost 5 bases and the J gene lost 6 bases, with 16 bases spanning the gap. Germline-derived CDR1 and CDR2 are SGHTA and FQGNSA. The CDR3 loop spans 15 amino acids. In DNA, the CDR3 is TGTGCCAGCAGCCCCTTACCGGGGTCGGCCGGGGAGCTGTTTTTT. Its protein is CASSPLPGSAGELFF.

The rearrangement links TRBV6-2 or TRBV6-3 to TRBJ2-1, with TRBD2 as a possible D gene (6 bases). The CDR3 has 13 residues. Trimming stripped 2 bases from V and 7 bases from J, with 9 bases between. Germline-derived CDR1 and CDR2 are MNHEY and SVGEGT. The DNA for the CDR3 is TGTGCCAGCAGTTACCCGCTAGCGAATGAGCAGTTCTTC. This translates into CASSYPLANEQFF.

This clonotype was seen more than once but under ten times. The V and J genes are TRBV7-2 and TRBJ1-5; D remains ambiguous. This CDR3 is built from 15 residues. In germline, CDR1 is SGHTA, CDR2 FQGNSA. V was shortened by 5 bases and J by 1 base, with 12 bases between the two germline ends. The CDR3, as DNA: TGTGCCAGCAGCCCAGGCACAACGAGCAATCAGCCCCAGCATTTT. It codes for CASSPGTTSNQPQHF.

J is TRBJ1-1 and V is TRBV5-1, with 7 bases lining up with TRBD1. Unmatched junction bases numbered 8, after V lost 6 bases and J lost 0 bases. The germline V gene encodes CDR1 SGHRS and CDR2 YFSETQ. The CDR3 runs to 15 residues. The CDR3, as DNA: TGCGCCAGCAAACAGGGGTCGAATATGAACACTGAAGCTTTCTTT. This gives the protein CASKQGSNMNTEAFF.

CDR3: CASNGGGTGELFF. CDR3 in DNA: TGTGCCAGCAACGGGGGAGGCACCGGGGAGCTGTTTTTT. V is TRBV28 and J is TRBJ2-2; tentatively, D is TRBD2 (6 bases). Trimming removed 7 bases at V and 4 bases at J, with 10 bases between. The CDR3 is made up of 13 amino acids. The V gene's germline CDR1 is MDHEN and CDR2 SYDVKM.

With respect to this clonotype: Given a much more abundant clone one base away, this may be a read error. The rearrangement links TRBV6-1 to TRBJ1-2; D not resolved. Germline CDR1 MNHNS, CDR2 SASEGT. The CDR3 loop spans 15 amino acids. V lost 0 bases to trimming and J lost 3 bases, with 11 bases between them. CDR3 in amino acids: CASSEASSTDYGYTF. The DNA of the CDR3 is TGTGCCAGCAGTGAAGCATCTTCAACGGACTATGGCTACACCTTC.

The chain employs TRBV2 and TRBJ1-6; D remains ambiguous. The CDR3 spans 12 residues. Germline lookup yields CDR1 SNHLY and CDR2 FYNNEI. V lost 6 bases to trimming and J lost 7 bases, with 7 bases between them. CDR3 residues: CASSLPNSPLHF. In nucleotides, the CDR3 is TGTGCCAGCAGCCTTCCGAATTCACCCCTCCACTTT.

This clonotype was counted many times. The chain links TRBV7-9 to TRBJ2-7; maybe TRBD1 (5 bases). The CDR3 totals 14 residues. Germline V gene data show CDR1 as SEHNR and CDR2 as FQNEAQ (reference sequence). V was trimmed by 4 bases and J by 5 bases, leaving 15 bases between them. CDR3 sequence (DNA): TGTGCCAGCAGCTCGCCCAGGGTTACCCACGAGCAGTACTTC. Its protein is CASSSPRVTHEQYF.

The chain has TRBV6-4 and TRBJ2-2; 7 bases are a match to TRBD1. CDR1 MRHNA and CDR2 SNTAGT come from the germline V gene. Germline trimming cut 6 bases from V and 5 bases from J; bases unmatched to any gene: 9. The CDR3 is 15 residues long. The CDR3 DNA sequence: TGTGCCAGCAGCGAAGAGACAGGGCGGACCGGGGAGCTGTTTTTT. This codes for CASSEETGRTGELFF.

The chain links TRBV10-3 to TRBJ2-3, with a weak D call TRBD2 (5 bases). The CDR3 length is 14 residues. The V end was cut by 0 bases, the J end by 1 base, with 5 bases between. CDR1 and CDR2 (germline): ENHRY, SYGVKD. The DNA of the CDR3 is TGTGCCATCAGTGAGTCCGGGGGCACAGATACGCAGTATTTT. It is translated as CAISESGGTDTQYF.

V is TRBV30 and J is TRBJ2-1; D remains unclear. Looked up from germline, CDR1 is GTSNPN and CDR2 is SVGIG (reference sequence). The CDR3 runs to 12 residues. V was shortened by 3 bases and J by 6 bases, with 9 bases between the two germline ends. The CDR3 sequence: CAWSPGINEQFF. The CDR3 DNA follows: TGTGCCTGGAGCCCCGGCATCAATGAGCAGTTCTTC.

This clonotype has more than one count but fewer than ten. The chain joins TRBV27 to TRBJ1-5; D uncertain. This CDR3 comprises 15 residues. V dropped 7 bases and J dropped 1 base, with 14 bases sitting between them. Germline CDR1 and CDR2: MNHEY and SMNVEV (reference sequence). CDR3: CASTGRWGSNQPQHF. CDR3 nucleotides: TGTGCCAGCACCGGACGCTGGGGAAGCAATCAGCCCCAGCATTTT.

CDR3 residues: CASSSTGSGHASNQPQHF. The DNA of the CDR3 is TGTGCCAGCTCATCAACTGGATCCGGGCACGCTAGCAATCAGCCCCAGCATTTT. V gene TRBV18 combines with J gene TRBJ1-5; D is unresolved. This CDR3 is 18 amino acids long. Trimming cost V 5 bases and J 0 bases, with 20 bases left between them. Germline lookup yields CDR1 KGHSH and CDR2 LQKENI.

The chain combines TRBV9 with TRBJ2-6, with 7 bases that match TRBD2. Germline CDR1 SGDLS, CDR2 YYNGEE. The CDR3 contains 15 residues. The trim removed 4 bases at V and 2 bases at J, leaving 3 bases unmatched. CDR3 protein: CASSSRGAGANVLTF. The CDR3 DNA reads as TGTGCCAGCAGCTCCCGGGGGGCTGGGGCCAACGTCCTGACTTTC. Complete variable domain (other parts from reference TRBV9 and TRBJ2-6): DSGVTQTPKHLITATGQRVTLRCSPRSGDLSVYWYQQSLDQGLQFLIQYYNGEERAKGNILERFSAQQFPDLHSELNLSSLELGDSALYFCASSSRGAGANVLTFGAGSRLTVL.

CDR3 bases: TGCGCCAGCAGCTTGGGTTGGACTAGCCCCTACGAGCAGTACTTC. Amino acid sequence: CASSLGWTSPYEQYF. V and J are TRBV5-1 and TRBJ2-7; TRBD2 matches at 8 bases. V dropped 0 bases and J dropped 2; count of bases not matched to a gene: 4. From germline, CDR1 is SGHRS and CDR2 YFSETQ. The CDR3 contains 15 residues.

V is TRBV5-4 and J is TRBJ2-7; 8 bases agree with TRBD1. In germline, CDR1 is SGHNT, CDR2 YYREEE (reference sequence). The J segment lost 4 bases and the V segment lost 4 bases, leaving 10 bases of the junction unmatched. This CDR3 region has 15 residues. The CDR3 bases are TGTGCCAGCAGCCTGGGGGCGACAGGGGAATACGAGCAGTACTTC. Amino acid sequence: CASSLGATGEYEQYF.

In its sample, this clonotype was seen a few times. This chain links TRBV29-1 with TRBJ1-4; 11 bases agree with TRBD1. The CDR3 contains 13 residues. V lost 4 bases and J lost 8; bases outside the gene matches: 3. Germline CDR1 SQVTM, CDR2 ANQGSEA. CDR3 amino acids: CSVAGQGVEKLFF. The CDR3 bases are TGCAGCGTTGCGGGACAGGGGGTAGAAAAACTGTTTTTT.

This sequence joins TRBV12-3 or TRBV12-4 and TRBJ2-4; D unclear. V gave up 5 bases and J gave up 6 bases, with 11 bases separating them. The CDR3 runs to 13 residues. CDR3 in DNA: TGTGCCAGCAGTCTGCGGACGGGAAACATTCAGTACTTC. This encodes CASSLRTGNIQYF.

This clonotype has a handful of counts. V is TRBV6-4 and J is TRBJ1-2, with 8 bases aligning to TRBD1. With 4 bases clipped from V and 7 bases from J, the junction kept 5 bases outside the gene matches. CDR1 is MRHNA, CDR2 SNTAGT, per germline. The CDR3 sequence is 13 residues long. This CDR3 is CASSAGQGGGYTF. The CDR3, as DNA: TGTGCCAGCAGTGCCGGACAGGGAGGTGGCTACACCTTC.

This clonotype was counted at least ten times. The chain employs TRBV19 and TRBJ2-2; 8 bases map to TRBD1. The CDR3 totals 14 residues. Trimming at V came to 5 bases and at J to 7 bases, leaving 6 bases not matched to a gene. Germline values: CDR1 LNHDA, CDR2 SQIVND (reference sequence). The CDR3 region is CASSRTGQIGELFF. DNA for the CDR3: TGTGCCAGTAGTCGGACAGGGCAGATCGGGGAGCTGTTTTTT. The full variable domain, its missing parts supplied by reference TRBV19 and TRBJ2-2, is DGGITQSPKYLFRKEGQNVTLSCEQNLNHDAMYWYRQDPGQGLRLIYYSQIVNDFQKGDIAEGYSVSREKKESFPLTVTSAQKNPTAFYLCASSRTGQIGELFFGEGSRLTVL.

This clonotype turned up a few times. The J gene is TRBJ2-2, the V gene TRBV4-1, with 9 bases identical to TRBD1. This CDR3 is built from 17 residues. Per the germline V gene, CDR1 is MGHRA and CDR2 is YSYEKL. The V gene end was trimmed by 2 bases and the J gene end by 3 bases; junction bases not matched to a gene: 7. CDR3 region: CASSQKNRGPDTGELFF. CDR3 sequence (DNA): TGCGCCAGCAGCCAAAAAAACAGGGGGCCGGACACCGGGGAGCTGTTTTTT.

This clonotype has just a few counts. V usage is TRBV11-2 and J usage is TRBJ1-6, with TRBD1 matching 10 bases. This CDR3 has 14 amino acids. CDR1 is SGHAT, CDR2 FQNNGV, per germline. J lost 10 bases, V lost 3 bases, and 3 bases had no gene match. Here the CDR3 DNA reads TGTGCCAGCAGCTTCGGACAGGGGGGGTCACCCCTCCACTTT. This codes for CASSFGQGGSPLHF.